This T cell receptor (beta chain) comes out of a study of regulatory T cells in long-lasting Graves disease. Arm-PCR of CDR3 regions with iRepertoire HTBI primers generated TCR beta libraries. TCRdb recomputed calls from the multiplex PCR reads with MiXCR, one row per CDR3 protein. The sample records about 210,000 distinct CDR3 sequences, less than 20% being singletons. V dropped 1 base and J dropped 3 bases, with 15 bases sitting between them. Germline V gene sequence: CDR1 MDHEN, CDR2 SYDVKM. This CDR3 is 16 amino acids long. Time point noted: newly diagnosed GD, antithyroid drugs for less than 3 months. RNA from PBMCs was the source of the TCR library. This clonotype appeared many times. These sequences were also reported in another study, on T cells in Graves' hyperthyroidism and ophthalmopathy.

The sequence came from a woman aged 25 to 45 with Graves disease. The source was peripheral blood mononuclear cells (PBMCs), collected at new diagnosis, from a patient treated with antithyroid drugs. The chain uses TRBV28 and TRBJ1-2, with a possible D match to TRBD1 (6 bases). The CDR3 nucleotides read TGTGCCAGCAGTTTATCCGGGACAAACATCGACTATGGCTACACCTTC. Translation: CASSLSGTNIDYGYTF.